The present T cell receptor (beta chain) was sequenced within a study of T cell repertoires in cytomegalovirus infection. Across the study: Indications came from public TCR beta signatures; they pointed to CMV infection and to a matching HLA type. Overall study results and limits: CMV-specific TCR beta clonotypes restricted by HLA-C were the ones dominating the ex vivo response.

From the reads, TCRdb called clonotypes with MiXCR, one entry per CDR3 protein. The table records over 300,000 distinct CDR3 sequences, 8% to 10% of them present only once. J lost 2 bases, V lost 4 bases, and 4 bases had no gene match. The CDR3 consists of 15 residues. Germline V CDR1 and CDR2: SGHTA, FQGNSA. This clonotype occurred many times. Its antigen is currently unknown. This receptor was identified in a human donor in good health (CMV status not recorded). Some clones in this sample may be carry-over from other donors' samples. The chain uses TRBV7-2 and TRBJ2-7; TRBD2 matches at 11 bases. The sequencing sample was made of PBMCs. This CDR3 is CASSSPGLAAYEQYF. The CDR3, as DNA: TGTGCCAGCAGCTCGCCGGGACTAGCGGCCTACGAGCAGTACTTC.